This is a list of T cell receptor beta chains from one sample in a study of CD4+ T cells in melanoma. Produced via immunoSEQ multiplex PCR; TCRdb's table is partial and in-frame only. Of 50,000 to 60,000 clones listed, 55% to 75% are singletons. The sequencing sample was made of tumor tissue. Receptor source: a human donor with melanoma. Both conserved end residues are part of each CDR3. D genes are given only for firm matches. Clone size, where shown, is once, few, many, or a class for clones that have expanded.

v_call: TRBV4-1
clone_size: NA
d_call: TRBD1
j_call: TRBJ2-5
cdr3_aa: CASSPRDRGIETQYF
cdr3_nt: TGCGCCAGCAGCCCCCGGGACAGGGGCATCGAGACCCAGTACTTC

v_call: TRBV28
clone_size: NA
d_call: TRBD1
j_call: TRBJ1-6
cdr3_aa: CASSSGTGPKSDSPLHF
cdr3_nt: TGTGCCAGCAGTTCCGGGACAGGGCCTAAGAGTGATTCACCCCTCCACTTT

v_call: TRBV19
clone_size: NA
d_call: NA
j_call: TRBJ2-5
cdr3_aa: CASSRRGGWSKETQYF
cdr3_nt: TGTGCCAGTAGTCGAAGGGGCGGGTGGAGTAAAGAGACCCAGTACTTC

v_call: TRBV11-3
clone_size: NA
d_call: NA
j_call: TRBJ1-1
cdr3_aa: CASSLEVSTEAFF
cdr3_nt: TGTGCCAGCAGCTTAGAGGTGAGCACTGAAGCTTTCTTT

v_call: TRBV4-1
clone_size: few
d_call: NA
j_call: TRBJ1-4
cdr3_aa: CASSPSTGFNEKLFF
cdr3_nt: TGCGCCAGCAGCCCCAGCACGGGGTTTAATGAAAAACTGTTTTTT

v_call: TRBV15
clone_size: once
d_call: NA
j_call: TRBJ1-1
cdr3_aa: CATSRGGHRNTEAFF
cdr3_nt: TGTGCCACCAGCAGAGGGGGACACAGGAACACTGAAGCTTTCTTT

v_call: TRBV9
clone_size: NA
d_call: TRBD2
j_call: TRBJ2-7
cdr3_aa: CASSARGERGGSYEQYF
cdr3_nt: TGTGCCAGCAGCGCAAGAGGGGAGCGGGGGGGCTCCTACGAGCAGTACTTC

v_call: TRBV27
clone_size: many
d_call: NA
j_call: TRBJ2-1
cdr3_aa: CASTVYGQYNEQFF
cdr3_nt: TGTGCCAGCACCGTATACGGCCAGTACAATGAGCAGTTCTTC

v_call: TRBV6-6
clone_size: NA
d_call: NA
j_call: TRBJ1-3
cdr3_aa: CASSYRQTSGNTIYF
cdr3_nt: TGTGCCAGCAGTTACAGGCAGACCTCTGGAAACACCATATATTTT

v_call: TRBV30
clone_size: NA
d_call: NA
j_call: TRBJ2-7
cdr3_aa: CAWSVRREFEQYF
cdr3_nt: TGTGCCTGGAGTGTACGGCGGGAATTCGAGCAGTACTTC

v_call: TRBV7-6
clone_size: NA
d_call: TRBD2
j_call: TRBJ2-3
cdr3_aa: CASTLSGGTGTDTQYF
cdr3_nt: TGTGCCAGCACCCTTAGCGGGGGAACCGGCACAGATACGCAGTATTTT

v_call: TRBV30
clone_size: NA
d_call: TRBD1
j_call: TRBJ2-7
cdr3_aa: CAWVGQFSYEQYF
cdr3_nt: TGTGCCTGGGTGGGACAGTTCTCCTACGAGCAGTACTTC

v_call: TRBV6-6
clone_size: few
d_call: NA
j_call: TRBJ2-7
cdr3_aa: CASGGDRAEQYF
cdr3_nt: TGTGCTTCGGGCGGGGATCGGGCCGAGCAGTACTTC

v_call: TRBV6-1
clone_size: NA
d_call: TRBD2
j_call: TRBJ2-3
cdr3_aa: CASSEERGSTDTQYF
cdr3_nt: TGTGCCAGCAGTGAAGAGCGGGGGAGCACAGATACGCAGTATTTT

v_call: TRBV4-3
clone_size: NA
d_call: NA
j_call: TRBJ1-2
cdr3_aa: CASSQEQGYGYTF
cdr3_nt: TGCGCCAGCAGCCAAGAACAAGGTTATGGCTACACCTTC

v_call: TRBV28
clone_size: NA
d_call: TRBD1
j_call: TRBJ2-7
cdr3_aa: CASSWGQGASYEQYF
cdr3_nt: TGTGCCAGCAGTTGGGGACAGGGGGCCTCCTACGAGCAGTACTTC

v_call: TRBV4-1
clone_size: NA
d_call: NA
j_call: TRBJ1-2
cdr3_aa: CASSQETVDGYTF
cdr3_nt: TGCGCCAGCAGCCAAGAGACAGTCGATGGCTACACCTTC

v_call: TRBV6-6
clone_size: NA
d_call: NA
j_call: TRBJ2-7
cdr3_aa: CASSYSFGGNEQYF
cdr3_nt: TGTGCCAGCAGTTACTCCTTCGGAGGGAACGAGCAGTACTTC

v_call: TRBV5-1
clone_size: NA
d_call: TRBD1
j_call: TRBJ2-1
cdr3_aa: CASSFGDRAYNEQFF
cdr3_nt: TGTGCCAGCAGCTTTGGGGACAGGGCCTACAATGAGCAGTTCTTC

v_call: TRBV4-2
clone_size: few
d_call: TRBD1
j_call: TRBJ1-2
cdr3_aa: CASSQRTGWLYGYTF
cdr3_nt: TGTGCCAGCAGCCAACGGACAGGATGGCTCTATGGCTACACCTTC

v_call: TRBV4-1
clone_size: NA
d_call: NA
j_call: TRBJ1-5
cdr3_aa: CASSQVLGAYQPQHF
cdr3_nt: TGCGCCAGCAGCCAGGTCCTAGGGGCTTATCAGCCCCAGCATTTT

v_call: TRBV30
clone_size: NA
d_call: NA
j_call: TRBJ1-5
cdr3_aa: CAWSQRNQPQHF
cdr3_nt: TGTGCCTGGAGTCAGCGCAATCAGCCCCAGCATTTT

v_call: TRBV28
clone_size: NA
d_call: TRBD1
j_call: TRBJ1-5
cdr3_aa: CASSRGGQPQHF
cdr3_nt: TGTGCCAGCAGCAGGGGGGGTCAGCCCCAGCATTTT

v_call: TRBV6-5
clone_size: NA
d_call: NA
j_call: TRBJ2-6
cdr3_aa: CASSYQGNPGANVLTF
cdr3_nt: TGTGCCAGCAGTTACCAGGGGAACCCTGGGGCCAACGTCCTGACTTTC

v_call: TRBV6-5
clone_size: many
d_call: TRBD2
j_call: TRBJ2-1
cdr3_aa: CASSPTSGGAYEQFF
cdr3_nt: TGTGCCAGCAGCCCGACTAGCGGGGGGGCTTATGAGCAGTTCTTC

v_call: TRBV28
clone_size: NA
d_call: NA
j_call: TRBJ1-4
cdr3_aa: CASSFLSSNPTNDKLFF
cdr3_nt: TGTGCCAGCAGTTTTCTCAGCAGTAACCCAACTAATGACAAACTGTTTTTT

v_call: TRBV5-1
clone_size: NA
d_call: TRBD2
j_call: TRBJ2-3
cdr3_aa: CASSPWTSQDTQYF
cdr3_nt: TGCGCCAGCAGCCCCTGGACTAGTCAGGATACGCAGTATTTT

v_call: TRBV7-9
clone_size: many
d_call: TRBD1
j_call: TRBJ1-2
cdr3_aa: CASSHGDRGWLGYTF
cdr3_nt: TGTGCCAGCAGCCACGGGGACAGGGGTTGGTTGGGCTACACCTTC

v_call: TRBV5-5
clone_size: medium-sized
d_call: NA
j_call: TRBJ2-1
cdr3_aa: CASSPVRVAEKYNEQFF
cdr3_nt: TGTGCCAGCAGCCCCGTGAGGGTAGCGGAGAAATACAATGAGCAGTTCTTC

v_call: TRBV6-5
clone_size: NA
d_call: NA
j_call: TRBJ1-1
cdr3_aa: CASSYAGNTEAFF
cdr3_nt: TGTGCCAGCAGTTACGCGGGGAACACTGAAGCTTTCTTT

v_call: TRBV29-1
clone_size: NA
d_call: NA
j_call: TRBJ2-3
cdr3_aa: CSVPEGGSTDTQYF
cdr3_nt: TGCAGCGTGCCGGAGGGGGGCAGCACAGATACGCAGTATTTT

v_call: TRBV28
clone_size: NA
d_call: NA
j_call: TRBJ1-5
cdr3_aa: CASSPRGEGRNQPQHF
cdr3_nt: TGTGCCAGCAGTCCCCGGGGTGAGGGACGAAATCAGCCCCAGCATTTT

v_call: TRBV9
clone_size: once
d_call: TRBD1
j_call: TRBJ2-1
cdr3_aa: CASSVTSGGGNEQFF
cdr3_nt: TGTGCCAGCAGCGTAACCTCAGGGGGTGGAAATGAGCAGTTCTTC

v_call: TRBV7-2
clone_size: NA
d_call: NA
j_call: TRBJ1-2
cdr3_aa: CASSQDLQRGYGYTF
cdr3_nt: TGCGCCAGCAGCCAAGATTTGCAGAGGGGCTATGGCTACACCTTC

v_call: TRBV19
clone_size: once
d_call: NA
j_call: TRBJ1-5
cdr3_aa: CASSIDWVLQQGNQPQHF
cdr3_nt: TGTGCCAGTAGTATAGATTGGGTACTACAGCAAGGTAATCAGCCCCAGCATTTT

v_call: TRBV21-1
clone_size: NA
d_call: NA
j_call: TRBJ2-7
cdr3_aa: CASSKFDSWYEQYF
cdr3_nt: TGTGCCAGCAGCAAATTTGACAGTTGGTACGAGCAGTACTTC

v_call: TRBV11-3
clone_size: once
d_call: TRBD2
j_call: TRBJ2-5
cdr3_aa: CASSLSGGEETQYF
cdr3_nt: TGTGCCAGCAGCCTTAGCGGGGGGGAAGAGACCCAGTACTTC

v_call: TRBV6-5
clone_size: NA
d_call: NA
j_call: TRBJ2-1
cdr3_aa: CASSTPGPQFF
cdr3_nt: TGTGCCAGCAGTACTCCGGGACCGCAGTTCTTC

v_call: TRBV10-2
clone_size: NA
d_call: NA
j_call: TRBJ1-1
cdr3_aa: CASSDGGTGSTEAFF
cdr3_nt: TGCGCCAGCAGTGATGGAGGCACAGGGAGCACTGAAGCTTTCTTT

v_call: TRBV5-5
clone_size: NA
d_call: NA
j_call: TRBJ2-7
cdr3_aa: CASSDGGRGEQYF
cdr3_nt: TGTGCCAGCAGCGATGGGGGGCGGGGGGAGCAGTACTTC

v_call: TRBV29-1
clone_size: NA
d_call: TRBD1
j_call: TRBJ1-1
cdr3_aa: CSVVRDRKMNTEAFF
cdr3_nt: TGCAGCGTTGTTCGGGACAGAAAAATGAACACTGAAGCTTTCTTT

v_call: TRBV19
clone_size: NA
d_call: NA
j_call: TRBJ1-6
cdr3_aa: CASSIHLARGSSPLHF
cdr3_nt: TGTGCCAGTAGTATCCACCTCGCGCGGGGGTCGTCACCCCTCCACTTT

v_call: TRBV28
clone_size: few
d_call: NA
j_call: TRBJ2-7
cdr3_aa: CASSFLGGTYEQYF
cdr3_nt: TGTGCCAGCAGTTTTCTGGGGGGAACCTACGAGCAGTACTTC

v_call: TRBV7-9
clone_size: few
d_call: NA
j_call: TRBJ2-2
cdr3_aa: CASSTSRQAGELFF
cdr3_nt: TGTGCCAGCAGCACGAGCCGACAGGCCGGGGAGCTGTTTTTT

v_call: TRBV5-1
clone_size: NA
d_call: NA
j_call: TRBJ2-5
cdr3_aa: CASSGQETQYF
cdr3_nt: TGCGCCAGCAGCGGACAAGAGACCCAGTACTTC

v_call: TRBV5-4
clone_size: NA
d_call: TRBD1
j_call: TRBJ1-6
cdr3_aa: CASSLGGSDRGNSPLHF
cdr3_nt: TGTGCCAGCAGCTTGGGAGGGTCGGACAGGGGTAATTCACCCCTCCACTTT

v_call: TRBV7-6
clone_size: NA
d_call: TRBD2
j_call: TRBJ2-3
cdr3_aa: CASSRRLLAGEQASSTDTQYF
cdr3_nt: TGTGCCAGCAGCCGTAGGTTGCTAGCGGGGGAACAGGCATCTAGCACAGATACGCAGTATTTT

v_call: TRBV6-5
clone_size: NA
d_call: NA
j_call: TRBJ1-1
cdr3_aa: CASSYSTRAGEAFF
cdr3_nt: TGTGCCAGCAGTTACTCGACCAGGGCTGGTGAAGCTTTCTTT

v_call: TRBV4-1
clone_size: few
d_call: TRBD1
j_call: TRBJ2-4
cdr3_aa: CASSPRQGDYIQYF
cdr3_nt: TGCGCCAGCAGCCCACGACAGGGGGACTACATTCAGTACTTC

v_call: TRBV4-3
clone_size: few
d_call: TRBD2
j_call: TRBJ2-1
cdr3_aa: CASSQLLRGSSYNEQFF
cdr3_nt: TGCGCCAGCAGCCAACTTTTGCGGGGGAGCTCCTACAATGAGCAGTTCTTC

v_call: TRBV19
clone_size: NA
d_call: TRBD1
j_call: TRBJ1-5
cdr3_aa: CASRKGQGGWDSNQPQHF
cdr3_nt: TGTGCCAGTAGAAAGGGACAGGGAGGTTGGGATAGCAATCAGCCCCAGCATTTT

v_call: TRBV4-2
clone_size: NA
d_call: NA
j_call: TRBJ2-3
cdr3_aa: CASSQGLYTQYF
cdr3_nt: TGTGCCAGCAGCCAAGGACTTTATACGCAGTATTTT

v_call: TRBV29-1
clone_size: NA
d_call: TRBD1
j_call: TRBJ1-4
cdr3_aa: CSVEDPRGHEKLFF
cdr3_nt: TGCAGCGTTGAAGACCCCAGGGGGCATGAAAAACTGTTTTTT